This TCR beta chain is from a study of shared T cell receptors in the human thymus. V was pared by 5 bases and J by 3 bases, with 22 bases of the junction left unmatched. Germline CDR1 MNHEY, CDR2 SMNVEV (reference sequence). The CDR3 sequence is 20 residues long. Method: immunoSEQ multiplex PCR; TCRdb's copy keeps in-frame clones and lacks some. The table has 650,000 to 950,000 clones, approximately 83% seen once. The same specimen was also included in a second study, on human thymus T cells.

The rearrangement uses TRBV27 and TRBJ2-4; 7 nucleotides line up with TRBD2. The sample taken for sequencing was thymocytes. The TCR originated in a girl in the first two years of life with a congenital heart defect. The CDR3 coding sequence is TGTGCCAGCAGTCCCGCCCGGGGGGTAGGCCCCGGTTTGGTCAAAAACATTCAGTACTTC. It specifies CASSPARGVGPGLVKNIQYF.